Below, 14 T cell receptor beta chains from the same sample are listed, as sequenced in a study of T cell changes during pregnancy in multiple sclerosis. TCRdb keeps only in-frame clones here, not all; method: immunoSEQ multiplex PCR. The profile shows 60,000 or so clones, more than 80% of them singletons. Source: peripheral blood, taken in the first trimester of pregnancy. These receptors were collected from a female donor in good health, enrolled as a control in a pregnancy study.

In its sample, this clone was seen once. The chain recombines TRBV10-3 with TRBJ1-5; 7 positions match TRBD1. This CDR3 comprises 19 residues. V lost 3 bases to trimming and J lost 2 bases; unmatched junction nucleotides: 16. Germline values: CDR1 ENHRY, CDR2 SYGVKD. The CDR3 spells CAISDSHNGGGEGNQPQHF. CDR3 DNA: TGTGCCATCAGTGACTCCCACAATGGAGGGGGCGAGGGCAATCAGCCCCAGCATTTT.

The genes are TRBV5-6 and TRBJ1-5, with 8 bases that match TRBD1. The germline V gene encodes CDR1 SGHDT and CDR2 YYEEEE. Unmatched junction bases numbered 8, after V lost 4 bases and J lost 8 bases. This CDR3 is built from 14 residues. CDR3 loop: CASSDSGGAKPQHF. CDR3 coding DNA: TGTGCCAGCAGCGACTCAGGGGGCGCGAAGCCCCAGCATTTT.

The J gene is TRBJ1-2, the V gene TRBV30; D gene unclear. Per germline, CDR1 GTSNPN and CDR2 SVGIG (reference sequence). The CDR3 runs to 15 residues. Trimming stripped 0 bases from V and 1 base from J, with 12 bases between. The CDR3 protein is CAWSVLFLRNYGYTF. The DNA of the CDR3 is TGTGCCTGGAGTGTACTGTTTCTGCGTAACTATGGCTACACCTTC.

V is TRBV9 and J is TRBJ2-4; 13 bases fit TRBD2. Germline V gene sequence: CDR1 SGDLS, CDR2 YYNGEE. J was trimmed by 8 bases and V by 0 bases; bases with no gene match: 8. This CDR3 contains 17 residues. The CDR3 region has the DNA TGTGCCAGCAGCGTAGAGGGGACTAGCGGGGACGTAGACATTCAGTACTTC. This sequence encodes CASSVEGTSGDVDIQYF.

The gene calls are TRBV30 and TRBJ1-6; the match to TRBD1 covers 8 bases. The J segment lost 8 bases and the V segment lost 2 bases, leaving 11 bases of the junction unmatched. The CDR3 totals 16 residues. The germline CDR1 and CDR2 sequences are GTSNPN and SVGIG (reference sequence). The CDR3 DNA sequence: TGTGCCTGGAGTATGGACAGGGTGGGGAGGGATTCACCCCTCCACTTT. This gives the protein CAWSMDRVGRDSPLHF.

The rearrangement uses TRBV5-5 and TRBJ1-4; no definite D call. Germline values: CDR1 SGHKS, CDR2 YYEKEE (reference sequence). CDR3 length: 17 residues. The ends were cut back, 3 bases at V and 4 bases at J, with 19 bases in the middle. The CDR3 nucleotides read TGTGCCAGCAGCTCCTCGGAGACGGGAGTCTTTAATGAAAAACTGTTTTTT. This sequence encodes CASSSSETGVFNEKLFF. The full variable domain, rest sourced from reference TRBV5-5 and TRBJ1-4, is DAGVTQSPTHLIKTRGQQVTLRCSPISGHKSVSWYQQVLGQGPQFIFQYYEKEERGRGNFPDRFSARQFPNYSSELNVNALLLGDSALYLCASSSSETGVFNEKLFFGSGTQLSVL.

The gene calls are TRBV2 and TRBJ1-6; possibly TRBD1 for D (6 bases). The ends were cut back, 2 bases at V and 19 bases at J, with 21 bases in the middle. Germline lookup yields CDR1 SNHLY and CDR2 FYNNEI. The CDR3 runs 14 residues. This CDR3 reads CASSELRQGTDGHF. CDR3 coding DNA: TGTGCCAGCAGTGAACTCCGTCAGGGGACGGATGGTCACTTT.

V is TRBV19 and J is TRBJ1-2; tentatively, D is TRBD1 (5 bases). Trimming cost V 3 bases and J 2 bases, with 13 bases left between them. Germline V gene data show CDR1 as LNHDA and CDR2 as SQIVND (reference sequence). The CDR3 is made up of 15 amino acids. The DNA for the CDR3 is TGTGCCAGTAGTATCCTCGGGGGGGACAACTATGGCTACACCTTC. Amino acids: CASSILGGDNYGYTF.

The rearrangement joins TRBV30 to TRBJ2-7, with D maybe TRBD1 (5 bases). The CDR3 totals 11 residues. The V and J ends lost 4 bases and 5 bases respectively, with 9 bases between them. Germline V gene lookup returns CDR1 GTSNPN and CDR2 SVGIG (reference sequence). CDR3 sequence (DNA): TGTGCCTGGACCCTAGGGGACGAGCAGTACTTC. It translates to CAWTLGDEQYF.

The chain is built from TRBV9 and TRBJ1-2, with D perhaps matching TRBD1 (5 bases). V was clipped by 0 bases and J by 8 bases, with 11 bases between them. CDR3 length: 13 amino acids. CDR1 is SGDLS, CDR2 YYNGEE, per germline. For the CDR3, the DNA is TGTGCCAGCAGCGTAGCGCAGGGAGGAGGCTACACCTTC. It translates to CASSVAQGGGYTF.

The V gene is TRBV15, the J gene TRBJ2-7, with D perhaps TRBD2 (6 bases). Germline CDR1 and CDR2: LNHNV and YYDKDF (reference sequence). The CDR3 loop spans 19 amino acids. The V end was cut by 0 bases, the J end by 1 base, with 22 bases between. The CDR3 protein is CATSRDRSNGGMTSYEQYF. Here the CDR3 DNA reads TGTGCCACCAGCAGAGATCGCTCGAACGGGGGAATGACTTCCTACGAGCAGTACTTC.

This clone was found once. J is TRBJ1-1 and V is TRBV9; perhaps TRBD1 as D (5 bases). CDR3 size: 14 residues. CDR1 and CDR2 (germline): SGDLS, YYNGEE. V was pared by 1 base and J by 1 base, with 8 bases between. The DNA of the CDR3 is TGTGCCAGCAGCGTACAGGGTACGAACACTGAAGCTTTCTTT. Amino acid sequence: CASSVQGTNTEAFF.

Written as DNA, the CDR3 is TGCGCCAGCAGCCAAGGGGTGGGACTCTACGAGCAGTACTTC. Encoded protein: CASSQGVGLYEQYF. The chain combines TRBV4-1 with TRBJ2-7, with D perhaps matching TRBD2 (6 bases). Per the germline V gene, CDR1 is MGHRA and CDR2 is YSYEKL. V lost 1 base and J 3 bases, leaving 10 bases between the germline ends. The CDR3 contains 14 residues.

V gene TRBV5-4 combines with J gene TRBJ2-5; D unresolved. Between the trimmed V and J ends, which lost 1 base and 3 bases, there was a span of 13 bases. CDR1 and CDR2 from the germline V gene are SGHNT and YYREEE (reference sequence). This CDR3 is built from 15 residues. The CDR3, as DNA: TGTGCCAGCAGCTTGCCAGGCGCCCTCAAAGAGACCCAGTACTTC. It is translated as CASSLPGALKETQYF.